One and the same sample provided the 30 T cell receptor beta chains below, sequenced in a study of shared clonotypes between healthy human individuals. Sequencing was performed with immunoSEQ multiplex PCR; in TCRdb, only in-frame clones are kept and a portion is missing. This table has more than 400,000 clones, 81% appearing once. The sample taken for sequencing was PBMCs. These receptors were obtained from a woman aged 40 to 55 in good health. Some clones in this sample may be carry-over from other donors' samples.

As regards this clone: A far larger clone differs by one base, so this is likely a read error. The J gene is TRBJ2-2, the V gene TRBV28; 10 nucleotides align to TRBD2. Germline CDR1 reads MDHEN; CDR2 reads SYDVKM. The junction had 8 bases not matched to a gene; V was cut back by 6 bases and J by 7 bases. The CDR3 sequence is 15 residues long. CDR3 DNA: TGTGCCAGCAGCGTCCATACTAGCGGGATCGGGGAGCTGTTTTTT. Protein sequence: CASSVHTSGIGELFF.

This clone was recorded at least ten times. J is TRBJ2-1 and V is TRBV4-1, with D possibly being TRBD2 (6 bases). Germline assignment: CDR1 MGHRA and CDR2 YSYEKL. The CDR3 has 15 residues. Trimming removed 0 bases at V and 5 bases at J, with 11 bases between. The CDR3 loop is CASSQEGLTNNEQFF. CDR3 coding DNA: TGCGCCAGCAGCCAAGAAGGACTAACAAACAATGAGCAGTTCTTC.

The chain combines TRBV11-2 with TRBJ1-2; TRBD1 agrees at 7 bases. The germline V gene encodes CDR1 SGHAT and CDR2 FQNNGV. The CDR3 is 14 residues long. The ends lost 3 bases at V and 0 bases at J; junction bases unmatched: 1. The DNA of the CDR3 is TGTGCCAGCAGCTTTGGACAGGCTAACTATGGCTACACCTTC. Translating it yields CASSFGQANYGYTF.

The genes are TRBV7-9 and TRBJ2-7; 8 positions match TRBD2. Germline CDR1 and CDR2: SEHNR and FQNEAQ (reference sequence). This CDR3 comprises 17 residues. With V trimmed by 5 bases and J by 0 bases, 12 bases remained unmatched. The DNA for the CDR3 is TGTGCCAGCAGCCGAACAAGAGCCGGGACTAGCTCCTACGAGCAGTACTTC. This gives the protein CASSRTRAGTSSYEQYF.

The rearrangement joins TRBV5-5 to TRBJ2-4; 7 nucleotides line up with TRBD1. This CDR3 spans 15 amino acids. V shed 0 bases and J 8 bases; nucleotides not matched to a gene: 8. Per germline, CDR1 SGHKS and CDR2 YYEKEE (reference sequence). DNA for the CDR3: TGTGCCAGCAGCTTGGAGGTAGGGGGCACGGACATTCAGTACTTC. This sequence encodes CASSLEVGGTDIQYF.

Concerning this clone itself: With only one base between it and a far larger clone, this is likely a read error. The CDR3 carries no conserved terminal phenylalanine or tryptophan, so it likely arises from a read error. The J gene is TRBJ2-2, the V gene TRBV2; D gene unclear. Germline CDR1 SNHLY, CDR2 FYNNEI. Trimming removed 6 bases at V and 5 bases at J, with 7 bases between. The CDR3 totals 12 residues. The CDR3 loop reads CASRAVTGELFS. The CDR3 DNA follows: TGTGCCAGCAGAGCCGTTACCGGGGAGCTGTTTTCT.

This sequence joins TRBV5-8 and TRBJ1-2; 8 bases map to TRBD1. The CDR3 length is 13 residues. Germline CDR1 reads SGHTS; CDR2 reads YDEGEE. V lost 4 bases to trimming and J lost 3 bases; unmatched junction nucleotides: 2. CDR3 nucleotide sequence: TGTGCCAGCAGCCCGGACAGGGACTATGGCTACACCTTC. Translated, it gives CASSPDRDYGYTF. Using reference TRBV5-8 and TRBJ1-2 for the parts outside the CDR3, the full variable domain is EAGVTQSPTHLIKTRGQQATLRCSPISGHTSVYWYQQALGLGLQFLLWYDEGEERNRGNFPPRFSGRQFPNYSSELNVNALELEDSALYLCASSPDRDYGYTFGSGTRLTVV.

The chain uses TRBV19 and TRBJ1-3; D possibly corresponds to TRBD1 (6 bases). There are 16 residues in the CDR3. Germline V gene lookup returns CDR1 LNHDA and CDR2 SQIVND (reference sequence). V was shortened by 7 bases and J by 0 bases, with 16 bases between the two germline ends. The CDR3 region has the DNA TGTGCCAGTACCATAACGACAGGACGCTCTGGAAACACCATATATTTT. The encoded protein is CASTITTGRSGNTIYF. Full variable domain (outside the CDR3, taken from reference TRBV19 and TRBJ1-3): DGGITQSPKYLFRKEGQNVTLSCEQNLNHDAMYWYRQDPGQGLRLIYYSQIVNDFQKGDIAEGYSVSREKKESFPLTVTSAQKNPTAFYLCASTITTGRSGNTIYFGEGSWLTVV.

J is TRBJ2-2 and V is TRBV7-6; D call uncertain. Germline CDR1 SGHVS, CDR2 FNYEAQ. CDR3 size: 14 residues. V lost 0 bases and J lost 2, with 4 bases in between. As DNA, the CDR3 is TGTGCCAGCAGCTTAGCCCTCAACACCGGGGAGCTGTTTTTT. Encoded protein: CASSLALNTGELFF.

This chain joins TRBV7-9 and TRBJ2-7, with 9 bases matching TRBD1. The CDR3 extends over 15 amino acids. J gave up 5 bases and V 5 bases, and 10 bases lay outside the gene matches. CDR1 is SEHNR, CDR2 FQNEAQ, per germline (reference sequence). The CDR3 loop reads CASSMGQGKRDEQYF. The CDR3 bases are TGTGCCAGCAGCATGGGACAGGGTAAGAGGGACGAGCAGTACTTC.

The chain combines TRBV5-1 with TRBJ1-4; D is possibly TRBD1 (6 bases). Germline-derived CDR1 and CDR2 are SGHRS and YFSETQ. The V gene lost 4 bases and the J gene lost 3 bases, with 13 bases spanning the gap. This CDR3 region has 15 residues. Here the CDR3 reads CASSPQGRANEKLFF. DNA for the CDR3: TGCGCCAGCAGCCCGCAGGGGAGGGCTAATGAAAAACTGTTTTTT. Complete variable domain (other parts from reference TRBV5-1 and TRBJ1-4): KAGVTQTPRYLIKTRGQQVTLSCSPISGHRSVSWYQQTPGQGLQFLFEYFSETQRNKGNFPGRFSGRQFSNSRSEMNVSTLELGDSALYLCASSPQGRANEKLFFGSGTQLSVL.

The chain employs TRBV9 and TRBJ2-3; D tentatively reads TRBD1 or TRBD2 (7 bases each). This CDR3 has 16 residues. CDR1 is SGDLS and CDR2 is YYNGEE in the germline V gene. V was cut by 4 bases and J by 3 bases, with 18 bases left in between. CDR3 in amino acids: CASSSRTGEGTDTQYF. The CDR3 nucleotides read TGTGCCAGCAGCTCCCGTACAGGGGAGGGTACAGATACGCAGTATTTT.

The CDR3 sequence: CASSFGQGVGEAFF. The CDR3 DNA is TGTGCCAGCAGTTTCGGTCAGGGGGTCGGTGAAGCTTTCTTT. V and J are TRBV6-6 and TRBJ1-1; 7 bases line up with TRBD1. V gave up 4 bases and J gave up 7 bases; unmatched junction bases: 9. Germline values: CDR1 MNHNY, CDR2 SVGAGI (reference sequence). CDR3 length: 14 amino acids.

This clone has at least ten counts. The CDR3 loop reads CASSLHGPGRGTWEAFF. The CDR3 region has the DNA TGTGCCAGCAGCTTACATGGTCCCGGTCGGGGGACTTGGGAAGCTTTCTTT. The chain carries TRBV7-2 and TRBJ1-1; D perhaps matches TRBD1 (5 bases). The CDR3 sequence is 17 residues long. The V and J ends lost 2 bases and 8 bases respectively, with 24 bases between them. Germline CDR1 is SGHTA and CDR2 is FQGNSA.

The chain combines TRBV7-9 with TRBJ1-1, with 9 bases matching TRBD1. V shed 3 bases, J shed 1 base, and the junction held 3 bases outside the gene matches. The CDR3 is made up of 15 amino acids. Germline V gene data show CDR1 as SEHNR and CDR2 as FQNEAQ (reference sequence). The CDR3 region has the DNA TGTGCCAGCAGCTTCGAGACAGGGGGGAACACTGAAGCTTTCTTT. Translation gives CASSFETGGNTEAFF. Looking up the rest from reference TRBV7-9 and TRBJ1-1 gives the full variable domain: DTGVSQNPRHKITKRGQNVTFRCDPISEHNRLYWYRQTLGQGPEFLTYFQNEAQLEKSRLLSDRFSAERPKGSFSTLEIQRTEQGDSAMYLCASSFETGGNTEAFFGQGTRLTVV.

The chain combines TRBV28 with TRBJ2-7; D is possibly TRBD1 (5 bases). Germline V CDR1 and CDR2: MDHEN, SYDVKM. The CDR3 is 15 residues long. V lost 6 bases and J 3 bases, leaving 18 bases between the germline ends. CDR3 sequence: CASREISGSNYEQYF. DNA for the CDR3: TGTGCCAGCAGGGAGATTTCAGGGTCGAACTACGAGCAGTACTTC.

This clone occurred many times. This chain links TRBV7-8 with TRBJ1-3; D uncertain. CDR1 is SGHVS and CDR2 is FQNEAQ in the germline V gene. This CDR3 is built from 19 residues. The V end lost 8 bases, the J end lost 0 bases, and 26 bases lay between the germline ends. The CDR3 region is CASGNSLVPTYISGNTIYF. The DNA of the CDR3 is TGTGCCAGCGGTAACAGCTTAGTTCCCACATACATCTCTGGAAACACCATATATTTT.

The CDR3 coding sequence is TGTGCCAGCAGGTTACCGAGGGGTCCGTTCTTC. Encoded protein: CASRLPRGPFF. This chain uses TRBV25-1 with TRBJ2-1; D assignment may be TRBD1 or TRBD2 (5 bases each). Germline-derived CDR1 and CDR2 are MGHDK and SYGVNS. This CDR3 comprises 11 residues. V dropped 6 bases and J dropped 15 bases, with 15 bases sitting between them.

This clone was recorded once. DNA of the CDR3: TGTGCCAGCAGCTCAAAATCAGGATTCCCCTACGAGCAGTACTTC. Protein: CASSSKSGFPYEQYF. This chain joins TRBV11-2 and TRBJ2-7; D gene uncertain. Germline loops: CDR1 SGHAT, CDR2 FQNNGV. Trimming removed 4 bases at V and 2 bases at J, with 15 bases between. CDR3 length equals 15 residues.

The chain couples TRBV19 to TRBJ2-1, with a tentative D call TRBD2 (6 bases). The germline V gene has CDR1 LNHDA and CDR2 SQIVND (reference sequence). The CDR3 sequence is 12 residues long. The ends were cut back, 4 bases at V and 10 bases at J, with 11 bases in the middle. The CDR3 sequence is CASSTRLGEQFF. Here the CDR3 DNA reads TGTGCCAGTAGTACTCGACTAGGAGAGCAGTTCTTC.

The genes are TRBV7-9 and TRBJ2-1; 8 nucleotides line up with TRBD1. With 5 bases clipped from V and 6 bases from J, the junction kept 6 bases outside the gene matches. The CDR3 covers 14 residues. Germline V gives CDR1 SEHNR, CDR2 FQNEAQ (reference sequence). In DNA form, the CDR3 reads TGTGCCAGCAGCGGCCGGACAGGGAGCAATGAGCAGTTCTTC. Protein product: CASSGRTGSNEQFF.

The chain recombines TRBV29-1 with TRBJ1-1; 10 bases fit TRBD1. The CDR3 length is 14 residues. The trim removed 4 bases at V and 8 bases at J, leaving 10 bases unmatched. The germline V gene encodes CDR1 SQVTM and CDR2 ANQGSEA. CDR3 amino acids: CSVATTRQGAEAFF. The CDR3 coding sequence is TGCAGCGTTGCCACTACCCGACAGGGGGCGGAAGCTTTCTTT.

A remark on this clone: This likely stems from a read error, as it lies one base from a far larger clone. The CDR3 DNA reads TGTGCCAGCAGTTACCCTATCAGCACTGAAGCTTTCTTT. Its translation: CASSYPISTEAFF. This rearrangement joins TRBV6-6 to TRBJ1-1; the D is unclear. Trimming shortened V by 2 bases and J by 4 bases, and 8 bases separated the two germline ends. From germline, CDR1 is MNHNY and CDR2 SVGAGI (reference sequence). The CDR3 is 13 amino acids.

V is TRBV28 and J is TRBJ2-2; TRBD2 agrees at 12 bases. From germline, CDR1 is MDHEN and CDR2 SYDVKM. The CDR3 consists of 17 residues. With V trimmed by 10 bases and J by 1 base, 10 bases remained unmatched. CDR3 DNA sequence: TGTGCCACCTATTCGGGACTAGCGGGCCTGAACACCGGGGAGCTGTTTTTT. Translating it yields CATYSGLAGLNTGELFF.

This clone was seen a handful of times. The chain joins TRBV27 to TRBJ2-3; D is possibly TRBD1 or TRBD2 (6 bases each). V lost 1 base and J 7 bases, leaving 9 bases between the germline ends. Germline assignment: CDR1 MNHEY and CDR2 SMNVEV (reference sequence). CDR3 length equals 13 residues. CDR3 in amino acids: CASSLWGANTQYF. DNA for the CDR3: TGTGCCAGCAGTTTATGGGGGGCGAATACGCAGTATTTT.

This clone was counted a few times. A read error likely explains this, since a far larger clone differs by one base. The CDR3 reads CASSKQGGTGAFF. The CDR3 nucleotides are TGTGCCAGCAGCAAACAGGGTGGCACTGGAGCTTTCTTT. The rearrangement joins TRBV7-9 to TRBJ1-1; possible D gene TRBD1, 6 bases. The germline gives CDR1 SEHNR, CDR2 FQNEAQ (reference sequence). The CDR3 spans 13 residues.

This clone showed up just a few times. It is likely a read error: a sequence one base away is far more abundant. In the same sample, other DNA sequences code for this CDR3. V and J are TRBV5-4 and TRBJ2-2; D possibly corresponds to TRBD2 (5 bases). This CDR3 comprises 13 residues. Germline V gives CDR1 SGHNT, CDR2 YYREEE (reference sequence). V lost 7 bases and J lost 2, with 9 bases in between. The CDR3 region is CASRGANTGELFF. CDR3 coding DNA: TGTGCCAGCCGGGGAGCTAACACCGGGGAGCTGTTTTTT.

CDR3: CASSLAPWTGRFSRVPDTQYF. The CDR3 nucleotides are TGTGCCAGCAGCTTAGCTCCCTGGACAGGGAGGTTTTCTAGAGTGCCAGATACGCAGTATTTT. This chain links TRBV7-6 with TRBJ2-3; 8 bases are shared with TRBD1. Per germline, CDR1 SGHVS and CDR2 FNYEAQ. V lost 0 bases, J lost 4 bases, and 21 bases stayed unmatched. The CDR3 sequence is 21 residues long.

As regards this clone: A read error is likely here: a far larger clone is one base away. In nucleotides, the CDR3 is TGTGCCAGCAGTCTTCGAGGGGTTATCAATCAGCCCCAGCATTTT. This translates into CASSLRGVINQPQHF. This chain links TRBV28 with TRBJ1-5; TRBD1 might be the D (5 bases). Germline lookup yields CDR1 MDHEN and CDR2 SYDVKM. Trimming took off 5 bases at V and 3 bases at J, with 14 bases between the two ends. This CDR3 comprises 15 residues. Together with reference TRBV28 and TRBJ1-5, the CDR3 gives the full variable domain: DVKVTQSSRYLVKRTGEKVFLECVQDMDHENMFWYRQDPGLGLRLIYFSYDVKMKEKGDIPEGYSVSREKKERFSLILESASTNQTSMYLCASSLRGVINQPQHFGDGTRLSIL.

This clone was observed many times. The J gene is TRBJ1-6, the V gene TRBV6-1, with 9 positions matching TRBD1. J lost 9 bases, V lost 4 bases, and 7 bases had no gene match. This CDR3 contains 15 residues. Germline values: CDR1 MNHNS, CDR2 SASEGT. The CDR3 protein is CASSGPGQGGSPLHF. The CDR3 nucleotides are TGTGCCAGCAGTGGCCCGGGACAGGGTGGTTCACCCCTCCACTTT.